This T cell receptor beta chain was sequenced during a study of shared clonotypes between healthy human individuals. The study's findings and limits: Clonotypes shared by all four donors outscored non-shared clonotypes in generation probability. Estimated clonotype richness was generally higher in naive than memory subsets.

Points on this clone: Its antigen is currently unknown.

This CDR3 contains 16 residues. Assay used: immunoSEQ multiplex PCR; TCRdb lists only in-frame clones, some missing. Of over a million clones in the sample, approximately 70% are singletons; the top ten hold about 1.5%. This clonotype was sampled from a man between 18 and 35 years old in good health. J is TRBJ2-2 and V is TRBV21-1. TRBV21-1 is flagged as a pseudogene. The sample taken for sequencing was memory CD4+ T cells sorted from blood. Documented subset: CD45RA-negative fraction. The DNA of the CDR3 is TGTGCCAGCAGCAGCCGGATCACCGCGAACACCGGGGAGCTGTTTTTT. Translation: CASSSRITANTGELFF.